Each of the 22 T cell receptor beta chains below was sequenced from the same sample in a study of T cells in Graves' hyperthyroidism and ophthalmopathy (dated by TCRdb to the late 2010s). Libraries were made using multiplex PCR. The run used an Illumina HiSeq 2000. The TCR beta CDR3 regions were amplified from RNA transcripts. A first-round RT-PCR of the TCR CDR3 used the HTBI primer set with the Qiagen OneStep RT-PCR kit. The public reads were reprocessed in TCRdb via fastp at Q25 and MiXCR, keeping in-frame beta chains. Identical CDR3 protein sequences are pooled into one entry, listed with their most common genes and DNA. In all, the sample holds roughly 740,000 distinct CDR3 sequences, and around 17% of those were seen once. Roughly 8% of the sample rests with the top ten. Source material: blood. The origin of the receptors is a young man with Graves' hyperthyroidism.

The genes are TRBV24-1 and TRBJ2-3; D tentatively fits TRBD1 or TRBD2 (5 bases each). V was shortened by 4 bases and J by 8 bases, with 9 bases between the two germline ends. The CDR3 is made up of 12 amino acids. Looked up from germline, CDR1 is KGHDR and CDR2 is SFDVKD. The DNA of the CDR3 is TGTGCCACCAGTGACCGTGGGGGTACGCAGTATTTT. Translated: CATSDRGGTQYF.

The chain carries TRBV5-6 and TRBJ2-2; D possibly corresponds to TRBD2 (6 bases). Deletions cut 10 bases from V and 4 bases from J, with 17 bases between. Germline lookup yields CDR1 SGHDT and CDR2 YYEEEE. This CDR3 has 14 residues. The CDR3: CAGKPGLTTGELFF. The CDR3, as DNA: TGTGCCGGCAAACCGGGACTGACCACCGGGGAGCTGTTTTTT.

The sample holds many counts of this clonotype. The CDR3 DNA sequence: TGCAGTGCTAGGACTAGCCCCGAGCAGTACTTC. Protein product: CSARTSPEQYF. This chain links TRBV20-1 with TRBJ2-7; 7 nucleotides align to TRBD2. The CDR3 runs to 11 residues. The V gene's germline CDR1 is DFQATT and CDR2 SNEGSKA (reference sequence). The junction had 2 bases not matched to a gene; V was cut back by 3 bases and J by 6 bases.

This clonotype has at least ten counts. The rearrangement uses TRBV2 and TRBJ1-1, with D tentatively TRBD1 (5 bases). CDR1 and CDR2 from the germline V gene are SNHLY and FYNNEI. Trimming pared 7 bases from V and 10 bases from J, leaving 19 bases between. This CDR3 has 13 residues. CDR3 amino acids: CASTMTRPGGAFF. CDR3 sequence (DNA): TGTGCCAGCACCATGACCAGACCGGGGGGAGCTTTCTTT.

This clonotype was detected only a few times. The chain couples TRBV9 to TRBJ1-1, with 7 positions matching TRBD1. V lost 1 base to trimming and J lost 4 bases; unmatched junction nucleotides: 7. This CDR3 region has 15 residues. CDR1 is SGDLS and CDR2 is YYNGEE in the germline V gene. CDR3 bases: TGTGCCAGCAGCGTAAATGGGGACAGTAGCACTGAAGCTTTCTTT. This codes for CASSVNGDSSTEAFF.

This clonotype appeared many times. The rearrangement joins TRBV28 to TRBJ1-5, with D hard to call. Per the germline V gene, CDR1 is MDHEN and CDR2 is SYDVKM. This CDR3 comprises 12 residues. Between the trimmed V and J ends, which lost 3 bases and 6 bases, there was a span of 6 bases. In DNA, the CDR3 is TGTGCCAGCAGTTTCGGTAGTCAGCCCCAGCATTTT. Translation gives CASSFGSQPQHF.

The CDR3 DNA sequence: TGCGGGTCGGCAGGGCTAATAAGGAATGAGCAGTTCTTC. Translated: CGSAGLIRNEQFF. This rearrangement joins TRBV29-1 to TRBJ2-1; TRBD1 might be the D (5 bases). Per the germline V gene, CDR1 is SQVTM and CDR2 is ANQGSEA. There are 13 residues in the CDR3.

The V call is TRBV6-7, the J call TRBJ2-6; weak D call: TRBD2 (6 bases). Being an ORF, TRBV6-7 has a function that is uncertain. Trimming left V 7 bases short and J 0 bases short, with 22 bases between. CDR3 length equals 19 residues. The CDR3 here is CASTNLGTDGGSGANVLTF. CDR3 DNA sequence: TGTGCCAGCACCAACCTAGGGACCGACGGGGGCTCTGGGGCCAACGTCCTGACTTTC.

This clonotype was observed at least ten times. The genes are TRBV7-9 and TRBJ2-3; a possible D gene is TRBD2 (5 bases). The CDR3 has 14 residues. V dropped 4 bases and J dropped 2 bases, with 10 bases sitting between them. Germline V CDR1 and CDR2: SEHNR, FQNEAQ (reference sequence). The CDR3 protein is CASSSRRTTDTQYF. The CDR3 bases are TGTGCCAGCAGCTCGAGGAGGACCACAGATACGCAGTATTTT.

This clonotype has more than one count but fewer than ten. The genes are TRBV7-8 and TRBJ1-4; D is possibly TRBD1 (5 bases). Germline V gene data show CDR1 as SGHVS and CDR2 as FQNEAQ. With 1 base removed from V and 7 bases from J, the gap between germline ends came to 10 bases. This CDR3 is 14 amino acids long. CDR3: CASSLGGSPEKLFF. The CDR3 DNA reads TGTGCCAGCAGCTTAGGGGGGTCTCCTGAAAAACTGTTTTTT. Supplemented by reference TRBV7-8 and TRBJ1-4, the full variable domain reads GAGVSQSPRYKVAKRGQDVALRCDPISGHVSLFWYQQALGQGPEFLTYFQNEAQLDKSGLPSDRFFAERPEGSVSTLKIQRTQQEDSAVYLCASSLGGSPEKLFFGSGTQLSVL.

This clonotype was counted between two and nine times. This chain links TRBV28 with TRBJ1-5; D is unresolved. In germline, CDR1 is MDHEN, CDR2 SYDVKM. The CDR3 spans 14 residues. Trimming took off 3 bases at V and 2 bases at J, with 8 bases between the two ends. The CDR3 region is CASSFRFRNQPQHF. CDR3 bases: TGTGCCAGCAGTTTCCGGTTTCGCAATCAGCCCCAGCATTTT. The complete variable domain, with remaining parts taken from reference TRBV28 and TRBJ1-5, reads DVKVTQSSRYLVKRTGEKVFLECVQDMDHENMFWYRQDPGLGLRLIYFSYDVKMKEKGDIPEGYSVSREKKERFSLILESASTNQTSMYLCASSFRFRNQPQHFGDGTRLSIL.

Only a few counts were recorded for this clonotype. One base away lies a much larger clone, so this may be a sequencing read error. This sequence joins TRBV27 and TRBJ2-7; D uncertain. V was cut by 5 bases and J by 2 bases, with 7 bases left in between. Germline V lookup: CDR1 MNHEY, CDR2 SMNVEV (reference sequence). This CDR3 has 12 amino acids. The CDR3 protein is CASSRSPYEQYF. In DNA, the CDR3 is TGTGCCAGCAGTCGGTCCCCCTACGAGCAGTACTTC.

This clonotype was observed a handful of times. The chain employs TRBV28 and TRBJ2-7, with D possibly matching TRBD2 (6 bases). The V end lost 1 base, the J end lost 2 bases, and 12 bases lay between the germline ends. This CDR3 is built from 15 residues. Germline-derived CDR1 and CDR2 are MDHEN and SYDVKM. CDR3 DNA sequence: TGTGCCAGCAGTTTATATTATGGGGGGACCTACGAGCAGTACTTC. This codes for CASSLYYGGTYEQYF. Together with reference TRBV28 and TRBJ2-7, the CDR3 gives the full variable domain: DVKVTQSSRYLVKRTGEKVFLECVQDMDHENMFWYRQDPGLGLRLIYFSYDVKMKEKGDIPEGYSVSREKKERFSLILESASTNQTSMYLCASSLYYGGTYEQYFGPGTRLTVT.

This chain joins TRBV20-1 and TRBJ2-7, with D unclear. This CDR3 has 10 amino acids. Germline CDR1 DFQATT, CDR2 SNEGSKA (reference sequence). Trimming removed 3 bases from V and 3 bases from J, with 3 bases in between. The CDR3 reads CSASNYEQYF. CDR3 DNA: TGCAGTGCTAGCAACTACGAGCAGTACTTC.

Many counts were recorded for this clonotype. The chain couples TRBV5-6 to TRBJ2-7, with a weak D call TRBD1 (5 bases). The CDR3 contains 14 residues. Germline V gene data show CDR1 as SGHDT and CDR2 as YYEEEE. V dropped 4 bases and J dropped 1 base, with 12 bases sitting between them. CDR3 sequence (DNA): TGTGCCAGCAGCCCCCCGGACATTTCCTACGAGCAGTACTTC. Its protein is CASSPPDISYEQYF.

The rearrangement links TRBV6-2 or TRBV6-3 to TRBJ1-6; TRBD1 matches at 10 bases. The J segment lost 7 bases and the V segment lost 8 bases, leaving 11 bases of the junction unmatched. CDR1 is MNHEY and CDR2 is SVGEGT in the germline V gene. The CDR3 loop spans 16 amino acids. The CDR3 is CASAGSPGQGNSPLHF. CDR3 nucleotide sequence: TGTGCCAGCGCAGGATCCCCGGGACAGGGGAATTCACCCCTCCACTTT.

There are a few counts of this clonotype. The chain links TRBV7-8 to TRBJ1-4; 8 nucleotides agree with TRBD1. Germline V gene sequence: CDR1 SGHVS, CDR2 FQNEAQ. Trimming took 4 bases from V and 4 from J; bases not matched to a gene: 8. The length of the CDR3 is 16 residues. In DNA, the CDR3 is TGTGCCAGCAGCTCACCAGGGGGACAGGTTAATGAAAAACTGTTTTTT. Its translation: CASSSPGGQVNEKLFF.

This clonotype was seen repeatedly, ten times or more. The chain uses TRBV6-5 and TRBJ2-1; no clear D gene. The V end lost 2 bases, the J end lost 7 bases, and 9 bases lay between the germline ends. There are 13 residues in the CDR3. Germline-derived CDR1 and CDR2 are MNHEY and SVGAGI. CDR3 sequence: CASSYAMVNEQFF. The CDR3 region has the DNA TGTGCCAGCAGTTACGCGATGGTAAATGAGCAGTTCTTC.

The table lists this clonotype with a few counts. This chain links TRBV7-2 with TRBJ1-1, with 8 positions matching TRBD1. V lost 2 bases to trimming and J lost 0 bases; unmatched junction nucleotides: 5. Germline V lookup: CDR1 SGHTA, CDR2 FQGNSA. The CDR3 length is 16 residues. The CDR3 region is CASSLLGGQVNTEAFF. The CDR3 DNA follows: TGTGCCAGCAGCTTACTAGGGGGACAGGTGAACACTGAAGCTTTCTTT.

This clonotype appeared many times. The chain couples TRBV6-1 to TRBJ2-5; D not resolved. Germline CDR1 and CDR2: MNHNS and SASEGT. This CDR3 is 12 amino acids long. V was pared by 7 bases and J by 3 bases, with 9 bases between. CDR3 residues: CASICYEETQYF. In nucleotides, the CDR3 is TGTGCCAGCATATGCTACGAAGAGACCCAGTACTTC.

The J gene is TRBJ2-1, the V gene TRBV4-3, with 9 bases that match TRBD2. CDR1 is LGHNA, CDR2 YSLEER, per germline. The CDR3 is made up of 17 amino acids. Germline trimming cut 1 base from V and 7 bases from J; bases unmatched to any gene: 11. The CDR3 coding sequence is TGCGCCAGCAGCCAAGTCGTCGGCGGGGGGGCGGGTAATGAGCAGTTCTTC. It codes for CASSQVVGGGAGNEQFF.

This clonotype has only a few counts. V usage is TRBV7-2 and J usage is TRBJ2-5; possibly TRBD2 for D (5 bases). The germline V and J ends were trimmed by 2 bases and 7 bases, with 17 bases remaining between them. The CDR3 loop spans 15 amino acids. Germline V gene sequence: CDR1 SGHTA, CDR2 FQGNSA. In DNA, the CDR3 is TGTGCCAGCAGCTTAAACAGAGGGAGTCGAGGGACCCAGTACTTC. Residues: CASSLNRGSRGTQYF.